A single TCR beta chain is shown here with its context. This CDR3 contains 13 residues. The V end lost 3 bases, the J end lost 1 base, and 6 bases lay between the germline ends. CDR1 and CDR2 from the germline V gene are SGHNT and YENEEA. The data were obtained in a study of blood T cell repertoires in COVID-19. Some clones are missing from TCRdb's copy, which holds only in-frame ones; the method was immunoSEQ multiplex PCR. Among some 130,000 clones, under 90% were seen once, and the ten largest hold 2.4%. The sequenced sample was PBMCs or T cells enriched from blood (not recorded which). The chain recombines TRBV11-3 with TRBJ1-1; D is undetermined. The TCR sequence derives from a man in his forties with acute COVID-19. The CDR3 loop is CASSFGGNTEAFF. The CDR3 DNA follows: TGTGCCAGCAGCTTCGGCGGGAACACTGAAGCTTTCTTT.